The source of this T cell receptor (beta chain) is a study of shared clonotypes between healthy human individuals. Whole-study findings and limits: Represented diversity, genetic and exposure-history alike, was limited by few donors. The researchers took only blood, and tissue repertoires probably look different.

A remark on this clone: Its antigen is unknown.

Germline V gives CDR1 MNHEY, CDR2 SMNVEV (reference sequence). V gave up 3 bases and J gave up 8 bases; unmatched junction bases: 12. This CDR3 has 15 amino acids. Genomic DNA of every subset was divided equally among multiple immunoSEQ plates. Loaded into unsorted PBMC replicate PCRs was roughly 310 ng DNA, 30,000 or so T cell genomes. Measured with immunoSEQ multiplex PCR; TCRdb has only the in-frame clones, and not every one. The sample lists about 560,000 clones; 70% to 80% were seen once. The chain carries TRBV27 and TRBJ1-2; 7 bases fit TRBD1. Sequencing input: PBMCs. The receptor's source is a woman aged 40-49 years in good health. Some clones in this sample may be carry-over from other donors' samples. CDR3 residues: CASSFAGGALIGYTF. Written as DNA, the CDR3 is TGTGCCAGCAGTTTCGCAGGGGGAGCCCTAATCGGCTACACCTTC.